This paragraph covers one TCR beta chain sequence. This entry is derived from a study of T cell changes during pregnancy in multiple sclerosis. The protocol was immunoSEQ multiplex PCR, while the TCRdb copy is restricted to in-frame clones and leaves out a portion. The data hold about 70,000 clones, with roughly 91% observed a single time. The CDR3 is 15 residues long. The germline gives CDR1 SGHVS, CDR2 FQNEAQ. V was clipped by 5 bases and J by 0 bases, with 11 bases between them. The sequence was obtained from a female donor with multiple sclerosis, enrolled in a pregnancy study. This specimen consisted of CD4+ T cells from peripheral blood mononuclear cells, obtained after pregnancy. This chain connects TRBV7-8 to TRBJ2-1; D unclear. The CDR3 nucleotides are TGTGCCAGCAGCCCTCAGTCCGTCTCCTACAATGAGCAGTTCTTC. Its translation is CASSPQSVSYNEQFF.